What follows is one T cell receptor beta chain and its context. The data were obtained in a study of PD-L1 blockade in urothelial cancer. About the study: Male patients with bladder-origin urothelial cancer numbered about 85% of the 29.

J lost 3 bases, V lost 4 bases, and 4 bases had no gene match. This CDR3 contains 13 residues. CDR1 is SQVTM, CDR2 ANQGSEA, per germline. Noted time point: pretreatment peripheral blood. Locally advanced or metastatic urothelial carcinoma was present in patients. The assay was immunoSEQ multiplex PCR, and TCRdb's table has in-frame clones only and misses some. Among around 130,000 clones listed, approximately 84% were seen once. This material consisted of PBMCs, taken around atezolizumab (anti-PD-L1) treatment. The receptor's source is a man in his forties or fifties with urothelial cancer. V and J are TRBV29-1 and TRBJ1-1; TRBD1 agrees at 8 bases. The CDR3 DNA is TGCAGCGTTGGACAGGGGATGGACACTGAAGCTTTCTTT. This sequence encodes CSVGQGMDTEAFF.